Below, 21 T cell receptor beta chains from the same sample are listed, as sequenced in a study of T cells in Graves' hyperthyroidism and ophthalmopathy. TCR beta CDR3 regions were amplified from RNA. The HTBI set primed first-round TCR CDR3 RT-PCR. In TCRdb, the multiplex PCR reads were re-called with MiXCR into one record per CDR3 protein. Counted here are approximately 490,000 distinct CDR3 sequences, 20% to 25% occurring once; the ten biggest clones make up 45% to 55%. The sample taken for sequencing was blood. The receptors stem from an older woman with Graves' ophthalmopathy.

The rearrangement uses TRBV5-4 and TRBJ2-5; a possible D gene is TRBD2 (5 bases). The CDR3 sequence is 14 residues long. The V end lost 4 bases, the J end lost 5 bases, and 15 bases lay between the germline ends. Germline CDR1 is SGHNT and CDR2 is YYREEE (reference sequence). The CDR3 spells CASSPGGQIETQYF. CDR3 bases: TGTGCCAGCAGCCCGGGCGGGCAGATCGAGACCCAGTACTTC.

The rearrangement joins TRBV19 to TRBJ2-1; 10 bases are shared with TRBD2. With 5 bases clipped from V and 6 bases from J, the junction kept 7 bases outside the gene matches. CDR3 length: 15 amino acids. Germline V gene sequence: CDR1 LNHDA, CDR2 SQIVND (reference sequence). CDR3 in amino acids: CASSRTSGRFNEQFF. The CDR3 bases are TGTGCCAGTAGTCGGACTAGCGGAAGATTCAATGAGCAGTTCTTC.

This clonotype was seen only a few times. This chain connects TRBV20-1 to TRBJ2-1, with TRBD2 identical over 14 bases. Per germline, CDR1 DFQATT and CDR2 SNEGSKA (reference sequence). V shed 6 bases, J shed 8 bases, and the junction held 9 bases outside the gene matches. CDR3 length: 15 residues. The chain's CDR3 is CSARGGTSGSDEQFF. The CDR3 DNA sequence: TGCAGTGCCCGAGGGGGGACTAGCGGGAGTGATGAGCAGTTCTTC.

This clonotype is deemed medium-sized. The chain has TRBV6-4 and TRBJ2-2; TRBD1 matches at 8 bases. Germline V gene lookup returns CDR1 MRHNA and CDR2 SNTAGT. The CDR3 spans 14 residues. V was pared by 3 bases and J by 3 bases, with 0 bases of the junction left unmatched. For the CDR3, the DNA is TGTGCCAGCAGTGAACAGGGGGACACCGGGGAGCTGTTTTTT. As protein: CASSEQGDTGELFF.

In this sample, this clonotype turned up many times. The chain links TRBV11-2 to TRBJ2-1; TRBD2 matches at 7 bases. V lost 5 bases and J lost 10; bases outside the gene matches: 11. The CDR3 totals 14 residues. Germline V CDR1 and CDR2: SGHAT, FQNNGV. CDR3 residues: CASSLGLGGREQFF. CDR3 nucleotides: TGTGCCAGCAGCCTCGGACTAGGAGGGAGGGAGCAGTTCTTC. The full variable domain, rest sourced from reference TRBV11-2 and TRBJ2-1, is EAGVAQSPRYKIIEKRQSVAFWCNPISGHATLYWYQQILGQGPKLLIQFQNNGVVDDSQLPKDRFSAERLKGVDSTLKIQPAKLEDSAVYLCASSLGLGGREQFFGPGTRLTVL.

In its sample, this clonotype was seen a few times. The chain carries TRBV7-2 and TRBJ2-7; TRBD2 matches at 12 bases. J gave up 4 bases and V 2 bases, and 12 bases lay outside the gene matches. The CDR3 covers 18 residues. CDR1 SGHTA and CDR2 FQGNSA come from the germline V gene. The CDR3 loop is CASSLLAGGPLRRYEQYF. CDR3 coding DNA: TGTGCCAGCAGCTTACTAGCGGGAGGGCCACTACGAAGGTACGAGCAGTACTTC.

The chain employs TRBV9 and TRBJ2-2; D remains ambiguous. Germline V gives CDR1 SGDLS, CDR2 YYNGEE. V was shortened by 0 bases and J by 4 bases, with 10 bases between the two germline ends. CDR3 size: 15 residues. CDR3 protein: CASSVGDVSTGELFF. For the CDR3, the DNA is TGTGCCAGCAGCGTAGGAGACGTCTCCACCGGGGAGCTGTTTTTT.

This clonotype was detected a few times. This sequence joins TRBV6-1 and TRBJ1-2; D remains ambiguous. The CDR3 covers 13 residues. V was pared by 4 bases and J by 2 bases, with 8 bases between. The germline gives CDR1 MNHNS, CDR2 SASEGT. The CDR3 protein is CASSARKNYGYTF. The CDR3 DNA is TGTGCCAGCAGTGCCCGAAAGAACTATGGCTACACCTTC.

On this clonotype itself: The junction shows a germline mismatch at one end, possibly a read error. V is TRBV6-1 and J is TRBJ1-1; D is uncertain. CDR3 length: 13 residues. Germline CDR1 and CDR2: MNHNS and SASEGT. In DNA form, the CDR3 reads TGTGCCAGCATTGGTAGTGCAGGCGCCTTAAGGATCTTT. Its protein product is CASIGSAGALRIF.

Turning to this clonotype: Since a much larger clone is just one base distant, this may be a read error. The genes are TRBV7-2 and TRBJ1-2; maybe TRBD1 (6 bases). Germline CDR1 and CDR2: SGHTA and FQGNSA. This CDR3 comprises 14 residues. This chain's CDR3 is CARSLRQENYGYTF. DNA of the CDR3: TGTGCCCGCAGCCTCCGACAGGAGAACTATGGCTACACCTTC.

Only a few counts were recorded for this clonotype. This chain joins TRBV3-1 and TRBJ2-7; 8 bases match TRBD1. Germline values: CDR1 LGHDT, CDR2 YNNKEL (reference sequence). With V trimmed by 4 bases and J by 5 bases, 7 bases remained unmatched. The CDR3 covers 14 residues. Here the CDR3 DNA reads TGTGCCAGCAGCCTCCTCAGGGGGCCCAACGAGCAGTACTTC. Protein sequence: CASSLLRGPNEQYF.

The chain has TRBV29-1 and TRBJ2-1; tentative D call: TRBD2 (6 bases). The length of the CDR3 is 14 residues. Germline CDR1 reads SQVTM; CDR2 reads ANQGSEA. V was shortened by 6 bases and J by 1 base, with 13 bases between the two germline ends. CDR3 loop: CSVLLAGSYNEQFF. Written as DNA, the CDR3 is TGCAGCGTGTTACTAGCTGGGTCCTACAATGAGCAGTTCTTC.

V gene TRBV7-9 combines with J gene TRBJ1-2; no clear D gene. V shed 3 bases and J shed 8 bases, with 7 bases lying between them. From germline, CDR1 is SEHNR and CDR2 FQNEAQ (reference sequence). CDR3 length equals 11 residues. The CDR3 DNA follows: TGTGCCAGCAGCTTTTACGGGGGCTACACCTTC. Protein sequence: CASSFYGGYTF.

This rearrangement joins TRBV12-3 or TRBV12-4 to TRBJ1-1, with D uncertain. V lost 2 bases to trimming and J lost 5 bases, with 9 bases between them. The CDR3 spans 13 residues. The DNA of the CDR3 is TGTGCCAGCAGTTTAAGGCCCTGGACTGAAGCTTTCTTT. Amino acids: CASSLRPWTEAFF.

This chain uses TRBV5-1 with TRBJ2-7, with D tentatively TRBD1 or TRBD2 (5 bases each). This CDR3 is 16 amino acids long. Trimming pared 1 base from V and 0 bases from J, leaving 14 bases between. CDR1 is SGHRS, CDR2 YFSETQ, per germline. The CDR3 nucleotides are TGCGCCAGCAGCTTGTCTGTAGGGACCAGCTCCTACGAGCAGTACTTC. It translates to CASSLSVGTSSYEQYF.

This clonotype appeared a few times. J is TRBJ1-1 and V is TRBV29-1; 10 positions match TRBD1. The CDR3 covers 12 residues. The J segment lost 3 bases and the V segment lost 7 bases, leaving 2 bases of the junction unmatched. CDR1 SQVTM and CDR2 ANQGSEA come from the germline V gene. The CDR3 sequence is CSGGQGDTEAFF. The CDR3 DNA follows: TGCAGCGGAGGACAGGGGGACACTGAAGCTTTCTTT.

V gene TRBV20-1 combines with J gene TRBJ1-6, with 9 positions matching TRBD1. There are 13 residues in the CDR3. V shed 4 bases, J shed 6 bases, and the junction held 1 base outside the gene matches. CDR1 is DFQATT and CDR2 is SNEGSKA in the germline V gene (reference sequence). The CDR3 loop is CSAKTGGNSPLHF. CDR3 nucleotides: TGCAGTGCTAAGACAGGGGGTAATTCACCCCTCCACTTT.

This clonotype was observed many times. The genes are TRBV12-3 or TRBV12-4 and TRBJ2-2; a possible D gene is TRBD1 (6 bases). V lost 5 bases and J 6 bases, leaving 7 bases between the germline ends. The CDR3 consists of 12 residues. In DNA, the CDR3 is TGTGCCAGCAGTGAGGGGGCCGGGGAGCTGTTTTTT. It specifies CASSEGAGELFF.

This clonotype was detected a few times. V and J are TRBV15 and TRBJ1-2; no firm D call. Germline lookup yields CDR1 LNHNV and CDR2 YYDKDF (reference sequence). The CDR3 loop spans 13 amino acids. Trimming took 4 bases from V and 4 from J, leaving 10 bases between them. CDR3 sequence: CATSIRGLYGYTF. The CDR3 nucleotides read TGTGCCACCAGCATTCGCGGCCTCTATGGCTACACCTTC.

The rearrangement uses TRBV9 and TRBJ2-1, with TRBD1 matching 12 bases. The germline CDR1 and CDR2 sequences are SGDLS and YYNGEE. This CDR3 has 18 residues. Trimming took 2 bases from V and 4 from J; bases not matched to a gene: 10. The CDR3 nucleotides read TGTGCCAGCAGCGTGGGACAGGGGGCGAGAGGGAGTTACAATGAGCAGTTCTTC. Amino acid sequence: CASSVGQGARGSYNEQFF.

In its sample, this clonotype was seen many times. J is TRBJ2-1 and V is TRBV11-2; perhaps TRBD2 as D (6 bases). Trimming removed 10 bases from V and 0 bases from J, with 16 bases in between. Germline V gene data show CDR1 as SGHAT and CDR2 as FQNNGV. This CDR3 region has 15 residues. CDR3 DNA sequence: TGTGCCACACGACGGGCCGGGAGCTCCTACAATGAGCAGTTCTTC. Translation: CATRRAGSSYNEQFF.